The 18 T cell receptor beta chains below were found in one sample sequenced in a study of T cell responses to AZD1222 COVID-19 vaccine. This table comes from immunoSEQ multiplex PCR, and its TCRdb copy is limited to in-frame clones, with some not included. The table shows 150,000 to 200,000 clones, with 70% to 90% occurring only once. This material consisted of peripheral blood, taken 28 days after the second dose of the MenACWY control vaccine. Receptor source: an adult who received the MenACWY meningococcal vaccine as a control.

The rearrangement joins TRBV6-1 to TRBJ1-5; 8 bases are a match to TRBD1. V gave up 3 bases and J gave up 1 base; unmatched junction bases: 8. The length of the CDR3 is 17 residues. Germline CDR1 and CDR2: MNHNS and SASEGT. CDR3 in amino acids: CASSDDRGPPSNQPQHF. The CDR3 nucleotides read TGTGCCAGCAGTGATGACAGGGGCCCTCCGAGCAATCAGCCCCAGCATTTT.

V is TRBV7-9 and J is TRBJ1-1, with D unclear. The CDR3 consists of 12 residues. Germline V gene sequence: CDR1 SEHNR, CDR2 FQNEAQ (reference sequence). Trimming left V 1 base short and J 6 bases short, with 6 bases between. CDR3 protein: CASSLGGSEAFF. In DNA form, the CDR3 reads TGTGCCAGCAGCTTAGGGGGTTCTGAAGCTTTCTTT.

This chain joins TRBV3-1 (or the pseudogene TRBV3-2) and TRBJ2-1, with TRBD2 matching over 9 bases. V was pared by 0 bases and J by 2 bases, with 5 bases of the junction left unmatched. The CDR3 is 17 amino acids. Germline lookup yields CDR1 LGHDT and CDR2 YNNKEL (reference sequence). The CDR3 loop is CASSQEGLAGPYNEQFF. Written as DNA, the CDR3 is TGTGCCAGCAGCCAAGAAGGCCTAGCGGGACCCTACAATGAGCAGTTCTTC.

The chain recombines TRBV7-9 with TRBJ2-7, with D perhaps TRBD1 (6 bases). The germline gives CDR1 SEHNR, CDR2 FQNEAQ (reference sequence). This CDR3 is 17 amino acids long. V was cut by 4 bases and J by 0 bases, with 19 bases left in between. CDR3 DNA: TGTGCCAGCAGCTCCCGGCTCCTGGACAGTCTCTCCTACGAGCAGTACTTC. It specifies CASSSRLLDSLSYEQYF.

The chain is built from TRBV10-3 and TRBJ1-2; tentatively, D is TRBD1 (6 bases). The V end was cut by 9 bases, the J end by 2 bases, with 13 bases between. In germline, CDR1 is ENHRY, CDR2 SYGVKD. CDR3 size: 13 residues. The CDR3 DNA reads TGTGCCATTCGGACAGTTGTGAACTATGGCTACACCTTC. This gives the protein CAIRTVVNYGYTF.

The rearrangement joins TRBV7-2 to TRBJ2-1; D unclear. V was shortened by 6 bases and J by 0 bases, with 15 bases between the two germline ends. The CDR3 has 16 residues. The germline gives CDR1 SGHTA, CDR2 FQGNSA. DNA of the CDR3: TGTGCCAGCAGGGACCCCCTTAGGAGCTCCTACAATGAGCAGTTCTTC. Protein: CASRDPLRSSYNEQFF.

With regard to this clone: Other DNA sequences in the same sample also yield this CDR3. The J gene is TRBJ2-3, the V gene TRBV6-5; D is ambiguous. The V end lost 2 bases, the J end lost 5 bases, and 5 bases lay between the germline ends. This CDR3 has 12 amino acids. CDR1 is MNHEY and CDR2 is SVGAGI in the germline V gene. This CDR3 is CASSYRGDTQYF. The CDR3 DNA reads as TGTGCCAGCAGTTACAGAGGAGATACGCAGTATTTT.

V gene TRBV6-5 combines with J gene TRBJ1-4, with 8 bases identical to TRBD1. Per the germline V gene, CDR1 is MNHEY and CDR2 is SVGAGI. Trimming removed 7 bases from V and 6 bases from J; junction bases left unmatched: 7. The CDR3 loop spans 14 amino acids. The CDR3 nucleotides read TGTGCCAGCAATAGACAGGGGCCTCATGAAAAACTGTTTTTT. Residues: CASNRQGPHEKLFF.

V and J are TRBV19 and TRBJ1-1, with 7 bases matching TRBD1. V gave up 3 bases and J gave up 9 bases; unmatched junction bases: 10. Germline V gene sequence: CDR1 LNHDA, CDR2 SQIVND (reference sequence). This CDR3 is built from 14 residues. The CDR3 is CASSIETRGKKAFF. CDR3 in DNA: TGTGCCAGTAGTATCGAGACCAGGGGGAAGAAAGCTTTCTTT.

The J gene is TRBJ1-2, the V gene TRBV11-2; the D is unclear. The length of the CDR3 is 13 residues. Looked up from germline, CDR1 is SGHAT and CDR2 is FQNNGV. Trimming removed 4 bases at V and 2 bases at J, with 8 bases between. The CDR3 nucleotides read TGTGCCAGCAGCTCCTTGGACAACTATGGCTACACCTTC. This translates into CASSSLDNYGYTF.

The chain has TRBV6-2 or TRBV6-3 and TRBJ2-6; 9 nucleotides match TRBD1. The trim removed 4 bases at V and 2 bases at J, leaving 12 bases unmatched. The CDR3 has 19 amino acids. Germline CDR1 MNHEY, CDR2 SVGEGT. As DNA, the CDR3 is TGTGCCAGCAGTTGGCCCGGACAGGGGCCTGGTACTGGGGCCAACGTCCTGACTTTC. Protein: CASSWPGQGPGTGANVLTF.

The gene calls are TRBV10-3 and TRBJ1-1; 7 positions match TRBD1. V lost 7 bases to trimming and J lost 4 bases; unmatched junction nucleotides: 3. This CDR3 has 12 amino acids. Germline CDR1 is ENHRY and CDR2 is SYGVKD. In DNA form, the CDR3 reads TGTGCCATCAATCAGGGGGGCACTGAAGCTTTCTTT. Its protein product is CAINQGGTEAFF.

The chain uses TRBV3-1 (or the pseudogene TRBV3-2) and TRBJ1-6; D is uncertain. V was trimmed by 1 base and J by 2 bases, leaving 3 bases between them. Per germline, CDR1 LGHDT and CDR2 YNNKEL (reference sequence). This CDR3 is 14 amino acids long. This CDR3 is CASSQGTYNSPLHF. Here the CDR3 DNA reads TGTGCCAGCAGCCAAGGGACCTATAATTCACCCCTCCACTTT.

J is TRBJ2-3 and V is TRBV20-1, with D unresolved. Germline V gene sequence: CDR1 DFQATT, CDR2 SNEGSKA (reference sequence). The V end was cut by 3 bases, the J end by 0 bases, with 13 bases between. The CDR3 totals 15 residues. CDR3 nucleotide sequence: TGCAGTGCTAGTCAGCGCCTGGGGAGCACAGATACGCAGTATTTT. As protein: CSASQRLGSTDTQYF.

The chain carries TRBV10-3 and TRBJ2-2, with D possibly matching TRBD2 (6 bases). This CDR3 contains 18 residues. The germline CDR1 and CDR2 sequences are ENHRY and SYGVKD. V was shortened by 0 bases and J by 6 bases, with 20 bases between the two germline ends. CDR3 in DNA: TGTGCCATCAGTGAGTCAGGCGGGGCAGGGCGAAGCGCCGGGGAGCTGTTTTTT. As protein: CAISESGGAGRSAGELFF.

The V and J genes are TRBV5-1 and TRBJ2-5; 7 bases are shared with TRBD2. The CDR3 loop spans 16 amino acids. The V and J ends lost 1 base and 1 base, in that order; junction bases with no gene match: 7. CDR1 SGHRS and CDR2 YFSETQ come from the germline V gene. DNA for the CDR3: TGCGCCAGCAGCTTGCTGGCTAGCGGTCTCCAAGAGACCCAGTACTTC. Its protein is CASSLLASGLQETQYF.

This clone was seen a single time. This chain links TRBV15 with TRBJ1-4; no clear D. V was cut by 1 base and J by 1 base, with 10 bases left in between. The germline V gene encodes CDR1 LNHNV and CDR2 YYDKDF (reference sequence). CDR3 size: 16 residues. The CDR3 loop reads CATSRGRRVTNEKLFF. The CDR3 nucleotides read TGTGCCACCAGCAGAGGGCGACGGGTAACTAATGAAAAACTGTTTTTT.

This clone came up a few times. The rearrangement joins TRBV25-1 to TRBJ1-5; 10 bases line up with TRBD1. There are 14 residues in the CDR3. The trim removed 7 bases at V and 7 bases at J, leaving 7 bases unmatched. Germline-derived CDR1 and CDR2 are MGHDK and SYGVNS. This CDR3 is CASTGTGEGQPQHF. DNA of the CDR3: TGTGCCAGCACTGGGACAGGGGAAGGACAGCCCCAGCATTTT.